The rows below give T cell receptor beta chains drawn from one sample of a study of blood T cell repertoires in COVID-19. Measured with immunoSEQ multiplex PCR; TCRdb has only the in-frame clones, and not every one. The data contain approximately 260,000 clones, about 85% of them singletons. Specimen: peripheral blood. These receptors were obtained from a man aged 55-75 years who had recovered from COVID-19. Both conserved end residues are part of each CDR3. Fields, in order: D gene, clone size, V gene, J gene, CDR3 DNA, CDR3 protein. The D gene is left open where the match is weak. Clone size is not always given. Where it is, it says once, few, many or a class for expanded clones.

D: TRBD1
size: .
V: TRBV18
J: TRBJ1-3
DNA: TGTGCCAGCTCACCACCGGGACAGGGAACCTCTGGAAACACCATATATTTT
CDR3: CASSPPGQGTSGNTIYF

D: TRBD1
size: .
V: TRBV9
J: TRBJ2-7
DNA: TGTGCCAGCAGCACCCGGACAGGGGGCTCCTACGAGCAGTACTTC
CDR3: CASSTRTGGSYEQYF

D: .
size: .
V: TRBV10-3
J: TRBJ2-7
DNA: TGTGCCATCAGCATTACAGGAGACTACGAGCAGTACTTC
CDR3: CAISITGDYEQYF

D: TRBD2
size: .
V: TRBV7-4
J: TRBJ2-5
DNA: TGTGCCAGCAGTCAAAGCGGGGGGCGTAAATTCCAAGAGACCCAGTACTTC
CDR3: CASSQSGGRKFQETQYF

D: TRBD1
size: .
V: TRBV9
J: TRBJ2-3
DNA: TGTGCCAGCAGCGTCCAACAGGGGGCAGGCACAGATACGCAGTATTTT
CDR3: CASSVQQGAGTDTQYF

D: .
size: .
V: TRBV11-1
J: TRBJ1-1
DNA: TGTGCCAGCAGCTTAAACTTTAACACTGAAGCTTTCTTT
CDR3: CASSLNFNTEAFF

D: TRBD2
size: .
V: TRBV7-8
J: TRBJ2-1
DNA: TGTGCCAGCAGCTTAGCCCGTCTAGCGGGGTACAATGAGCAGTTCTTC
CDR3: CASSLARLAGYNEQFF

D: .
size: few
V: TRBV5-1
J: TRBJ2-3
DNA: TGCGCCAGCAGCTTGGCGCAGGGGAGCACAGATACGCAGTATTTT
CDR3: CASSLAQGSTDTQYF

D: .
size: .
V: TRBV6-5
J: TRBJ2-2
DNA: TGTGCCAGCAGTTACGGCAGTCCAGGGGCGCTGTTTTTT
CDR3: CASSYGSPGALFF

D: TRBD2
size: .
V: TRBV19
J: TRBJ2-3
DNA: TGTGCCAGTAACGTGGGGGAGGGAGGCACAGATACGCAGTATTTT
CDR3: CASNVGEGGTDTQYF

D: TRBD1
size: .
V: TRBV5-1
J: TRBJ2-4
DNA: TGCGCCAGCAGCCGAACGGGGACAGAAAACATTCAGTACTTC
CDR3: CASSRTGTENIQYF

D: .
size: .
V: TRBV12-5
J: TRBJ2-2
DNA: TGTGCTAGTGGTTTACAGGCATGGAACACCGGGGAGCTGTTTTTT
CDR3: CASGLQAWNTGELFF

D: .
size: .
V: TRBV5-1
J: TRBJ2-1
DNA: TGCGCCAGCTACAACGCGCGGGGTAATGAGCAGTTCTTC
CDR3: CASYNARGNEQFF

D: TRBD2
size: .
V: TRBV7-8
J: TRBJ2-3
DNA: TGTGCCAGCAGCTTAGACAGGGGACTAGCGGGAGGGATAGGGCAGTATTTT
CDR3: CASSLDRGLAGGIGQYF